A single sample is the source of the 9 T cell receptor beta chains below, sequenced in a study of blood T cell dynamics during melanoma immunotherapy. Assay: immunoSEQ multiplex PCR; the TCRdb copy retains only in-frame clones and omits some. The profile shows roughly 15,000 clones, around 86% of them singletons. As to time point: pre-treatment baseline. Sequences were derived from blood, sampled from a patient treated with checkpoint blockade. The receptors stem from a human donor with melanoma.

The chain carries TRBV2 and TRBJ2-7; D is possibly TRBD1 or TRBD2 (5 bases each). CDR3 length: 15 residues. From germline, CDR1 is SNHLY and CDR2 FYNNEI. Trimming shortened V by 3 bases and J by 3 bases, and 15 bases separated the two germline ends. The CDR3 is CASSDLWRQGYEQYF. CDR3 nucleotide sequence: TGTGCCAGCAGTGATCTCTGGAGGCAGGGCTACGAGCAGTACTTC.

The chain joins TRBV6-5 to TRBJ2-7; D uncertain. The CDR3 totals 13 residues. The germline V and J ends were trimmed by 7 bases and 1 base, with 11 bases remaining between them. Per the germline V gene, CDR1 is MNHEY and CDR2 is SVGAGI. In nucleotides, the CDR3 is TGTGCCAGCACCCCTGAGAGTTCCTACGAGCAGTACTTC. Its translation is CASTPESSYEQYF.

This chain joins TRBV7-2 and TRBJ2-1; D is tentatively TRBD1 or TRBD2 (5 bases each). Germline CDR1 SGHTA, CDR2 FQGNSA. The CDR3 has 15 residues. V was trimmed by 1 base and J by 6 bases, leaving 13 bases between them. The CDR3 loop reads CASSLGGAVFNEQFF. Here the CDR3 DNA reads TGTGCCAGCAGCTTAGGAGGGGCTGTTTTCAATGAGCAGTTCTTC.

The CDR3 spells CASSLAGRVGNTIYF. The CDR3, as DNA: TGTGCCAGCAGCTTAGCCGGGCGGGTTGGAAACACCATATATTTT. V usage is TRBV7-2 and J usage is TRBJ1-3; D uncertain. The CDR3 has 15 amino acids. Per the germline V gene, CDR1 is SGHTA and CDR2 is FQGNSA. V lost 0 bases to trimming and J lost 3 bases, with 9 bases between them. Based on the CDR3 plus reference TRBV7-2 and TRBJ1-3, the full variable domain is GAGVSQSPSNKVTEKGKDVELRCDPISGHTALYWYRQSLGQGLEFLIYFQGNSAPDKSGLPSDRFSAERTGGSVSTLTIQRTQQEDSAVYLCASSLAGRVGNTIYFGEGSWLTVV.

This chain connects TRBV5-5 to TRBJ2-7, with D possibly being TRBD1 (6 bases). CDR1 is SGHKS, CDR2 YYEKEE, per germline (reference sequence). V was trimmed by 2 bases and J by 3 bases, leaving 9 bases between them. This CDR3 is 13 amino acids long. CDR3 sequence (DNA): TGTGCCAGCAGCTTAGCCAGGGGCTACGAGCAGTACTTC. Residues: CASSLARGYEQYF.

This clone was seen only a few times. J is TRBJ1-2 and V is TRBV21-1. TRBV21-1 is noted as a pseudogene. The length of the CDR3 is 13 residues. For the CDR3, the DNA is TGTGCCAGCAAGACCGGGATATCCGATGGCTACACCTTC. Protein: CASKTGISDGYTF.

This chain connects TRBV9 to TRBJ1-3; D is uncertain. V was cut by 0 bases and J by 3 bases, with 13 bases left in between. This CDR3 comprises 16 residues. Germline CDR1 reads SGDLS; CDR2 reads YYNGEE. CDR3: CASSVALAANGNTIYF. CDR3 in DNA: TGTGCCAGCAGCGTAGCTTTAGCAGCGAATGGAAACACCATATATTTT.

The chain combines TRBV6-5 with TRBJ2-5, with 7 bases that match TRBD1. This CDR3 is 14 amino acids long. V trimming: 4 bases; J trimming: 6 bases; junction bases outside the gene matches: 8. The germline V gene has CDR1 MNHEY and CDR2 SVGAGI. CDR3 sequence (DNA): TGTGCCAGCAGTTCCCGGACAGGCTCACAGACCCAGTACTTC. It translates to CASSSRTGSQTQYF.

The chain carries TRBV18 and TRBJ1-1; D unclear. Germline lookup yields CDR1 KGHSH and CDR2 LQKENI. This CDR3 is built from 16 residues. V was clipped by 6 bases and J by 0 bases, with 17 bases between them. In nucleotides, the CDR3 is TGTGCCAGCTCCCCAACGGAGTGGTCCATGAACACTGAAGCTTTCTTT. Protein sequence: CASSPTEWSMNTEAFF.